This T cell receptor (beta chain) was retrieved from a study of blood T cell repertoires in COVID-19. In the study overall: Material from acute and convalescent COVID-19 was sourced from the United States, Italy and Spain.

Germline trimming cut 0 bases from V and 7 bases from J; bases unmatched to any gene: 7. CDR1 and CDR2 (germline): SGHRS, YFSETQ. This CDR3 comprises 14 residues. All enrollees were about 18 to 95 years old and from about 24 US areas. In assigning cohorts, the study relied on participant-reported clinical history. In the original analysis: Reference gene primer amplification yielded estimated nucleated cell counts. Measured with immunoSEQ multiplex PCR; TCRdb has only the in-frame clones, and not every one. V, J and clone size reflect that table, while D and trimming were determined from the DNA. The repertoire includes a few hundred thousand clones, 70% to 90% of them detected once, and roughly 1.4% sits in the top ten.

The rearrangement uses TRBV5-1 and TRBJ2-7; 7 positions agree with TRBD2. This receptor was obtained from a woman under 30 who had been exposed to COVID-19. Material for sequencing was PBMCs or T cells enriched from blood (not recorded which). This CDR3 reads CASSLAGGLEEQYF. The CDR3, as DNA: TGCGCCAGCAGCTTGGCGGGCGGACTAGAAGAGCAGTACTTC.